This T cell receptor (beta chain) was obtained from a study of cytomegalovirus exposure and HLA in healthy donors. General study results and limits: In a later analysis, productive TCRs from donors in an Asian-associated ancestry cluster reportedly carried fewer N-insertions than the cohort mean. Later on, a genetic analysis was performed. It linked a missense variant in DCLRE1C with V- and J-gene trimming of TCR beta. Some V segments (TRBV6-2 and TRBV6-3 among them) were excluded as indistinguishable. What was likely a sequencing artifact was a cluster of highly shared sequence variants.

PCR primers comprised 60 Vbeta and 13 Jbeta primers. Using immunoSEQ multiplex PCR, the repertoire was profiled, and TCRdb retains in-frame clones only, with some absent. This sample has more than 90,000 clones; roughly two thirds occur once, and the top ten carry 2.2%. J lost 2 bases, V lost 8 bases, and 5 bases had no gene match. The CDR3 is 14 amino acids. Germline values: CDR1 MGHRA, CDR2 YSYEKL. This clone has a handful of counts. Its specificity is not known. This sequence originates from a woman aged 25 to 39 in good health and CMV-seronegative. Specimen: PBMCs. The chain has TRBV4-1 and TRBJ2-3; TRBD2 matches at 9 bases. DNA for the CDR3: TGCGCCAGCTCCAGACTAGCGGCCACAGATACGCAGTATTTT. Amino acid sequence: CASSRLAATDTQYF.